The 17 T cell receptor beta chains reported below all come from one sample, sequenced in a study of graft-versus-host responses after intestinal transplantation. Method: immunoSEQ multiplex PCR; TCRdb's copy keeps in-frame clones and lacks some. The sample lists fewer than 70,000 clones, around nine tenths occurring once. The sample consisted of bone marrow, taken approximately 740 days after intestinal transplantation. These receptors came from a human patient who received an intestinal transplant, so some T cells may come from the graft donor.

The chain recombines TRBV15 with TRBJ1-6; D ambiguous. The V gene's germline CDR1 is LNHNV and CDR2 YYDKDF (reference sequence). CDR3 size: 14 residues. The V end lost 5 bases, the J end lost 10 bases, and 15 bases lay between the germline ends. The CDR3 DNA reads TGTGCCACCAGCGGGTCGTCCGGAGGATCACCCCTCCACTTT. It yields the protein CATSGSSGGSPLHF.

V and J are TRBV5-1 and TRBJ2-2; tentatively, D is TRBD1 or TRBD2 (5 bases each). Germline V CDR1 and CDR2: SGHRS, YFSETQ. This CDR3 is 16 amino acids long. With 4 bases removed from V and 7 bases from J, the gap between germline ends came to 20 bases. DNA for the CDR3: TGCGCCAGCAGCCGGATTACAGGTTGGGGGAGCGGGGAGCTGTTTTTT. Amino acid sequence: CASSRITGWGSGELFF.

The CDR3 region is CASSSDPGQKYEQYF. The CDR3, as DNA: TGTGCCAGCAGTTCAGATCCGGGACAGAAATACGAGCAGTACTTC. The chain carries TRBV6-6 and TRBJ2-7; 7 bases fit TRBD1. The CDR3 has 15 amino acids. The trim removed 4 bases at V and 4 bases at J, leaving 10 bases unmatched. Per germline, CDR1 MNHNY and CDR2 SVGAGI (reference sequence).

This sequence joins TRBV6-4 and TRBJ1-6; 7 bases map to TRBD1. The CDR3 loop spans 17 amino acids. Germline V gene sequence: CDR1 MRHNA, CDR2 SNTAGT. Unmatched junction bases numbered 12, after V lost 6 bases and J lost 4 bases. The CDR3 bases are TGTGCCAGCAGCGGTACAGGGGAGGCCAAGTATAATTCACCCCTCCACTTT. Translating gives CASSGTGEAKYNSPLHF.

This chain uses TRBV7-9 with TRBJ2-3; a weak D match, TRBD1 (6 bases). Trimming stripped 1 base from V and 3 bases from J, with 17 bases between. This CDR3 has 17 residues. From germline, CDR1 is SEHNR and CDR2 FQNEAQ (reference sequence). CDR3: CASSLEIGTPGTDTQYF. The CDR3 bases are TGTGCCAGCAGCTTAGAGATCGGGACACCGGGGACAGATACGCAGTATTTT.

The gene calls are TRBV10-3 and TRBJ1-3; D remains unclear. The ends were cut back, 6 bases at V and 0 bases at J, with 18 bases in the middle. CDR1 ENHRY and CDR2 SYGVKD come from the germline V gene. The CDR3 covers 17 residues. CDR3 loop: CAIRDVWNTTSGNTIYF. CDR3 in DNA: TGTGCCATCAGGGACGTTTGGAACACCACCTCTGGAAACACCATATATTTT.

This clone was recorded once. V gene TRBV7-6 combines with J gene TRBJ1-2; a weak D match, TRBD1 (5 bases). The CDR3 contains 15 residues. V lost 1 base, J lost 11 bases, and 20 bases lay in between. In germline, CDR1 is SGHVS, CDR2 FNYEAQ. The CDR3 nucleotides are TGTGCCAGCAGCTTAGGGGACGGAGGCCCGGGGGGGTACACCTTC. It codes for CASSLGDGGPGGYTF.

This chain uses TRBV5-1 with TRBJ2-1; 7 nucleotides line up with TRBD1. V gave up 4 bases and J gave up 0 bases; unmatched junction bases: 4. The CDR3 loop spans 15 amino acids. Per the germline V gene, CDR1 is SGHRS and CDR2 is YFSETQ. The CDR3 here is CASSADRDSYNEQFF. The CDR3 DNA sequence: TGCGCCAGCAGCGCTGACAGGGACTCCTACAATGAGCAGTTCTTC.

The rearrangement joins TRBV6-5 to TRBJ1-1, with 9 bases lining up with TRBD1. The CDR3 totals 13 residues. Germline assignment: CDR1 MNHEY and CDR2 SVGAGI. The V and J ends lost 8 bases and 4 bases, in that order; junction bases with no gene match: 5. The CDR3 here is CASGLDRGTEAFF. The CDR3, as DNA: TGTGCCAGCGGCCTGGACAGGGGCACTGAAGCTTTCTTT.

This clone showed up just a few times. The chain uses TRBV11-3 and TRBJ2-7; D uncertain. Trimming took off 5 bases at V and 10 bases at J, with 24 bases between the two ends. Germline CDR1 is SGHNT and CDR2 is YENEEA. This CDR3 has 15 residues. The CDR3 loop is CASSPRQVEPWGQYF. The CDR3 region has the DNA TGTGCCAGCAGCCCCAGGCAGGTAGAGCCGTGGGGACAGTACTTC.

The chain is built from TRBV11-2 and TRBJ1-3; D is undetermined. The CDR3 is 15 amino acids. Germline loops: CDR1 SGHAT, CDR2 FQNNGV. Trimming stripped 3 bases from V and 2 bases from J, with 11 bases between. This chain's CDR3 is CASSFELGTGNTIYF. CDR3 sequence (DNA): TGTGCCAGCAGCTTCGAGTTGGGAACTGGAAACACCATATATTTT.

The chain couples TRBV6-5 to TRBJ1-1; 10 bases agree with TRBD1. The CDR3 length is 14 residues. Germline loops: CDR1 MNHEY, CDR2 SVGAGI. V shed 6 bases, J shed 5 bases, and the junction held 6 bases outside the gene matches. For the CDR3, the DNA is TGTGCCAGCAGGCCGGACAGGGGGGGGACTGAAGCTTTCTTT. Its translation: CASRPDRGGTEAFF.

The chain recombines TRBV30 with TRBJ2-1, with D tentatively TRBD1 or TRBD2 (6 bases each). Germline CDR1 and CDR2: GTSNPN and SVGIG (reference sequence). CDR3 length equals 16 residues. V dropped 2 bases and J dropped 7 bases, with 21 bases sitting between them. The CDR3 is CAWSPRGLDYLNEQFF. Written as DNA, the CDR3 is TGTGCCTGGAGTCCCCGGGGGCTGGACTACCTAAATGAGCAGTTCTTC.

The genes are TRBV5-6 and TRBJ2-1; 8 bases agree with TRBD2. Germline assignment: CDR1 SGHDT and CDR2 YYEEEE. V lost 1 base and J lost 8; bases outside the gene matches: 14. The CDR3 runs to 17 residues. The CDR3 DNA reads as TGTGCCAGCAGCTTGTTCCGGACTAGCAGTGGTATCGATGAGCAGTTCTTC. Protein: CASSLFRTSSGIDEQFF.

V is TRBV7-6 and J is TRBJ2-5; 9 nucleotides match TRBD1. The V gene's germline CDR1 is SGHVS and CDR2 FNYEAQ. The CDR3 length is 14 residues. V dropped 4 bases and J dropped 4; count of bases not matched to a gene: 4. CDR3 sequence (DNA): TGTGCCAGCAGCTCAACGACAGGGGGAGAGACCCAGTACTTC. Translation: CASSSTTGGETQYF.

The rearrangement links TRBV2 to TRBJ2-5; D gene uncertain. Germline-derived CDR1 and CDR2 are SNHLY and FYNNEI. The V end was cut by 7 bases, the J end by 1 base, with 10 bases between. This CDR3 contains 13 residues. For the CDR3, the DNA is TGTGCCAGCAATTTGGCCCCCCAAGAGACCCAGTACTTC. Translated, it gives CASNLAPQETQYF.

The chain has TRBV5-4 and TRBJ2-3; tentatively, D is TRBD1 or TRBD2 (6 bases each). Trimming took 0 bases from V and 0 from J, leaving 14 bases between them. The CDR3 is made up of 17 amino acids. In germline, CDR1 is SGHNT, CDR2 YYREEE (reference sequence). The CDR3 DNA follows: TGTGCCAGCAGCTTGGCTAGGGGGGCCCTTAGCACAGATACGCAGTATTTT. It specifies CASSLARGALSTDTQYF.